Sequencing of this T cell receptor beta chain was carried out in a study of CD8+ T cells in alopecia areata. After isolation, RNA underwent reverse transcription to generate cDNA as the sequencing template. TCRdb's copy holds only in-frame clones and misses some; the assay was immunoSEQ multiplex PCR. The data show over 150,000 clones, almost 65% seen once. The CDR3 runs to 16 residues. CDR1 is SGHTA, CDR2 FQGTGA, per germline. Trimming removed 1 base from V and 1 base from J, with 12 bases in between. Isolation of CD4+ and CD8+ T cells from PBMCs was achieved by sorting. The sequenced sample was CD4+ T cells sorted from blood, obtained at week 0. The chain is built from TRBV7-3 and TRBJ2-3; possible D gene TRBD2, 6 bases. The origin of this receptor is a human donor with alopecia areata. CDR3 DNA: TGTGCCAGCAGCTTAAGGGGGGTTATTGGCACAGATACGCAGTATTTT. Translation gives CASSLRGVIGTDTQYF.